The sequence of this T cell receptor (beta chain) was determined in a study of shared clonotypes between healthy human individuals. Ten or more counts support this clone. Sequencing used immunoSEQ multiplex PCR; TCRdb keeps in-frame clones, though not all of them. This sample has approximately 640,000 clones; about nine tenths occur once, and the top ten carry about 34%. Trimming took 5 bases from V and 11 from J, leaving 12 bases between them. CDR1 is LNHDA, CDR2 SQIVND, per germline (reference sequence). This CDR3 has 11 amino acids. The origin of this receptor is a man aged 18 to 29 in good health. Some clones in this sample may be carry-over from other donors' samples. V usage is TRBV19 and J usage is TRBJ2-5; a possible D gene is TRBD2 (6 bases). Sequencing was carried out using memory CD8+ T cells from PBMCs. Subset specified: CD45RO+ cells pooled with CCR7-negative TemRA cells. The CDR3: CASSSTGTQYF. In nucleotides, the CDR3 is TGTGCCAGTAGTTCTACCGGGACTCAGTACTTC.